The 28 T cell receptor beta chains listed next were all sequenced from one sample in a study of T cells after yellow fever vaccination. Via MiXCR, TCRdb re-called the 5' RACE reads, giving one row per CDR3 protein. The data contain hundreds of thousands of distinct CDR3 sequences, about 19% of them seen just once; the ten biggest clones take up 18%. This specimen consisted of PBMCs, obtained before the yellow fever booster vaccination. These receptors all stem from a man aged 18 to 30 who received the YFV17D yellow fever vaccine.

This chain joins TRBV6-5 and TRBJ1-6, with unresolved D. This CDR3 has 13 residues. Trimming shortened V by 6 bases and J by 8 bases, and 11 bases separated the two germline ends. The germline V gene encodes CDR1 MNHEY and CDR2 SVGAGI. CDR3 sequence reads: CASREKLDSPLHF. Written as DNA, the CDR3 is TGTGCCAGCAGGGAGAAATTGGATTCACCCCTCCACTTT.

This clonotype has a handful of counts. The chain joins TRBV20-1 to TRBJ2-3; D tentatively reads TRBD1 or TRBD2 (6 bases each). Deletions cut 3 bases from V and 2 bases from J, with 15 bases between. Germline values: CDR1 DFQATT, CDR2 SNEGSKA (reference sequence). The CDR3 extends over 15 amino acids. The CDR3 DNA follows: TGCAGTGCTAGCGATAGGAGGGGGGACACAGATACGCAGTATTTT. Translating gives CSASDRRGDTDTQYF.

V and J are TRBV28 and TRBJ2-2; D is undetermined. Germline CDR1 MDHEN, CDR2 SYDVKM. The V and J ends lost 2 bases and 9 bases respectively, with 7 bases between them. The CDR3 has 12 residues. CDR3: CASSLGNRELFF. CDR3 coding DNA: TGTGCCAGCAGTTTAGGGAATAGGGAGCTGTTTTTT.

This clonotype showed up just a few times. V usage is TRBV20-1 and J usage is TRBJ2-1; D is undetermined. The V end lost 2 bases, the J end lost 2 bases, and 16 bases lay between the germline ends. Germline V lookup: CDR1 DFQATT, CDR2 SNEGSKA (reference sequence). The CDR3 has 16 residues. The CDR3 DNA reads TGCAGTGCTAGATCCCCTTCAGTCCGGGCCTACAATGAGCAGTTCTTC. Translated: CSARSPSVRAYNEQFF.

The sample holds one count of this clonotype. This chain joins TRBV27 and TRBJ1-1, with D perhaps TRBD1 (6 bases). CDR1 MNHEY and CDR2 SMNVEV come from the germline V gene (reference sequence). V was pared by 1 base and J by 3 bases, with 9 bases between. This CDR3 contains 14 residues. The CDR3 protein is CASSLWGAHTEAFF. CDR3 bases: TGTGCCAGCAGTTTATGGGGGGCGCACACTGAAGCTTTCTTT.

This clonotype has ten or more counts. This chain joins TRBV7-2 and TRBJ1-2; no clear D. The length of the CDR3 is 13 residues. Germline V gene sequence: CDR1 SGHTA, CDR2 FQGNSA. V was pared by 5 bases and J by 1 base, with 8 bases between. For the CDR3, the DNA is TGTGCCAGCAGCCCAACACTTAACTATGGCTACACCTTC. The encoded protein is CASSPTLNYGYTF.

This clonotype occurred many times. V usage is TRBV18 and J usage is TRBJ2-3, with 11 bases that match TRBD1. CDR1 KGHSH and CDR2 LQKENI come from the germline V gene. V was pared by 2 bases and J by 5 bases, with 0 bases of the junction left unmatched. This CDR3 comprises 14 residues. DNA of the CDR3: TGTGCCAGCTCACCAGGGACAGGGGGAGATACGCAGTATTTT. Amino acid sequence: CASSPGTGGDTQYF.

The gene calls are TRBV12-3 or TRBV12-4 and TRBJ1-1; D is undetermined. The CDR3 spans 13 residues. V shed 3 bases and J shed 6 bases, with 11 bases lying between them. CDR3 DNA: TGTGCCAGCAGTTTTTTGGACCAGTCTGAAGCTTTCTTT. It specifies CASSFLDQSEAFF.

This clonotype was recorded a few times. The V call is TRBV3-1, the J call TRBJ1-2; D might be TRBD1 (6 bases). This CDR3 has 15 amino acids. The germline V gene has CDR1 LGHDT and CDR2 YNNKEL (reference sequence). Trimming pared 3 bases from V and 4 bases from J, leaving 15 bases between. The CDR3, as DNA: TGTGCCAGCAGCCATCAGGGGACGTGGAGCTATGGCTACACCTTC. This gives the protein CASSHQGTWSYGYTF.

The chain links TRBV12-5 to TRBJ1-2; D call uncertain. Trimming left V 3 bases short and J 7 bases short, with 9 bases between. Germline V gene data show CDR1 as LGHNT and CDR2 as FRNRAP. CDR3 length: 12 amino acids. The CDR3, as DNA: TGTGCTAGTGGTTTACCAGTGCTTGGCTACACCTTC. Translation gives CASGLPVLGYTF.

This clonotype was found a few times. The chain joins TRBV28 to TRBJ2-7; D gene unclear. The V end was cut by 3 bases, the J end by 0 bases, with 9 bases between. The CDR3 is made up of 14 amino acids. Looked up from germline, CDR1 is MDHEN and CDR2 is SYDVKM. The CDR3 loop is CASSFIGSSYEQYV. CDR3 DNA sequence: TGTGCCAGCAGTTTCATAGGGTCCTCCTACGAGCAGTACGTC.

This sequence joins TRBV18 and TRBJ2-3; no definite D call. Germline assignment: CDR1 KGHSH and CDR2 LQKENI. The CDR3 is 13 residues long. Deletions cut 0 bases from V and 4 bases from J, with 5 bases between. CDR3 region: CASSPPNADTQYF. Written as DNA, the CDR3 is TGTGCCAGCTCACCACCTAATGCAGATACGCAGTATTTT. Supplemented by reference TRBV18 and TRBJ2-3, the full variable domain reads NAGVMQNPRHLVRRRGQEARLRCSPMKGHSHVYWYRQLPEEGLKFMVYLQKENIIDESGMPKERFSAEFPKEGPSILRIQQVVRGDSAAYFCASSPPNADTQYFGPGTRLTVL.

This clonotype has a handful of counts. As DNA, the CDR3 is TGTGCCAGCAGTTACTCTAGCGGGGCCGGAAACATTCAGTACTTC. Its protein is CASSYSSGAGNIQYF. This chain connects TRBV6-2 or TRBV6-3 to TRBJ2-4; 8 bases agree with TRBD2. The ends lost 0 bases at V and 6 bases at J; junction bases unmatched: 4. The length of the CDR3 is 15 residues. Germline assignment: CDR1 MNHEY and CDR2 SVGEGT.

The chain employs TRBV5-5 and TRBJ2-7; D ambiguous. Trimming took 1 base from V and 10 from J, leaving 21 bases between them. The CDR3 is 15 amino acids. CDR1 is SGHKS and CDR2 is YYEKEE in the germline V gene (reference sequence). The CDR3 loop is CASSLRVPRVSEQYV. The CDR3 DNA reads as TGTGCCAGCAGCTTGAGGGTACCAAGGGTATCTGAACAGTACGTC.

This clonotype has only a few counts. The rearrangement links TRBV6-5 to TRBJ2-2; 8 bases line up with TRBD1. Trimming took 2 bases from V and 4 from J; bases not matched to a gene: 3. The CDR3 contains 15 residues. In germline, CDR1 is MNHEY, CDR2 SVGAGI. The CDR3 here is CASSYADRGTGELFF. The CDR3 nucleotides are TGTGCCAGCAGTTACGCCGACAGGGGCACCGGGGAGCTGTTTTTT.

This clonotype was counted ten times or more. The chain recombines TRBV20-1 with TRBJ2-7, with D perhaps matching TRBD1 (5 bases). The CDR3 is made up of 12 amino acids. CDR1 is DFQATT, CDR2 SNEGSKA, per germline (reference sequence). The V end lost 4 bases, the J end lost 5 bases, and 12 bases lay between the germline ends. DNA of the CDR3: TGCAGTGCTAAGGGCAGGGTAGACGAGCAGTACTTC. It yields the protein CSAKGRVDEQYF.

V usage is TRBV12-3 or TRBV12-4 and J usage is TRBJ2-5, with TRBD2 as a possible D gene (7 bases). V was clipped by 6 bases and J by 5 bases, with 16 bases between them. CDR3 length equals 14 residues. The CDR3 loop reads CASRGGGPRETQYF. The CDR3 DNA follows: TGTGCCAGCAGGGGCGGGGGCCCTCGGGAGACCCAGTACTTC.

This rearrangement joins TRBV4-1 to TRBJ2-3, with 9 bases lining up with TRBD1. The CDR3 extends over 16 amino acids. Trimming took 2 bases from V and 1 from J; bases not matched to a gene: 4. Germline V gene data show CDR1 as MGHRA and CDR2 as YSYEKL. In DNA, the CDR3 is TGCGCCAGCAGCCAACCTAGACAGGGGGGCACAGATACGCAGTATTTT. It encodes CASSQPRQGGTDTQYF.

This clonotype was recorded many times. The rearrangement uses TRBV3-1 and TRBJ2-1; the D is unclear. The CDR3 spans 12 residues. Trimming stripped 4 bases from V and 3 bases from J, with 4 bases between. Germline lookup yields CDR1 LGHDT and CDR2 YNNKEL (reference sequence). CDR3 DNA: TGTGCCAGCAGCCCGCGCTACAATGAGCAGTTCTTC. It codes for CASSPRYNEQFF.

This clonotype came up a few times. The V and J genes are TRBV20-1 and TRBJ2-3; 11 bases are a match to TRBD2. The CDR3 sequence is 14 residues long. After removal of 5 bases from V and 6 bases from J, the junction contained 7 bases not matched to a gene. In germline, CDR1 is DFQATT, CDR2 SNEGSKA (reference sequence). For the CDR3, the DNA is TGCAGTGCTTCACTAGCGGGGGCCCGTGATACGCAGTATTTT. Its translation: CSASLAGARDTQYF.

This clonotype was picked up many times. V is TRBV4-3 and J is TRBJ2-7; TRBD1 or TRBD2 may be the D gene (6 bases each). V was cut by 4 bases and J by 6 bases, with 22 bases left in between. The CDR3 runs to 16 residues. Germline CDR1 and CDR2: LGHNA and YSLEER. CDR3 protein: CASSLTRGPHPTEQYV. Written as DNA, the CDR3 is TGCGCCAGCAGCCTCACACGGGGGCCCCATCCCACCGAGCAGTACGTC.

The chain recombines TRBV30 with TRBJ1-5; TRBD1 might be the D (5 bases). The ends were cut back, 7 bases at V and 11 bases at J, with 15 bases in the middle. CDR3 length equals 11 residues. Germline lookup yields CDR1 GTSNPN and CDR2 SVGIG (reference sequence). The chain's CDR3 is CAYRDGRAQHF. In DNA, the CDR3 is TGTGCCTACCGGGACGGACGAGCCCAGCATTTT. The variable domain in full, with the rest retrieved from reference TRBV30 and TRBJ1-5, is SQTIHQWPATLVQPVGSPLSLECTVEGTSNPNLYWYRQAAGRGLQLLFYSVGIGQISSEVPQNLSASRPQDRQFILSSKKLLLSDSGFYLCAYRDGRAQHFGDGTRLSIL.

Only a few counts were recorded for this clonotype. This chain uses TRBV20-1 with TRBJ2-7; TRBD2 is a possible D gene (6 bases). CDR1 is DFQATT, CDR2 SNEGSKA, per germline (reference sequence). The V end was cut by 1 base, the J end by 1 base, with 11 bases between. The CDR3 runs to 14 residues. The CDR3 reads CSARAGSRSYEQYV. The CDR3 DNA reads TGCAGTGCTAGAGCCGGGAGCAGGTCCTACGAGCAGTACGTC.

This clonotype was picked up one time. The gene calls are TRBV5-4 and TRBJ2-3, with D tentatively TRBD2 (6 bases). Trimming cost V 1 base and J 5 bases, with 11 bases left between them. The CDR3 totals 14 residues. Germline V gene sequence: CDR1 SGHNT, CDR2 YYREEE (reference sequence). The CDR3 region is CASSLKLARDTQYF. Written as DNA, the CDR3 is TGTGCCAGCAGCTTGAAACTAGCCAGAGATACGCAGTATTTT.

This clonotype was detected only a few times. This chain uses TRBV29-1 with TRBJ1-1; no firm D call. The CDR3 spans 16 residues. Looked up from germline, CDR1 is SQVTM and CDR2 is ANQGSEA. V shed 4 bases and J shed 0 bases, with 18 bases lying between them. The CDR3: CSVVRTTKFMNTEAFF. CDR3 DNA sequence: TGCAGCGTTGTACGGACCACCAAGTTCATGAACACTGAAGCTTTCTTT. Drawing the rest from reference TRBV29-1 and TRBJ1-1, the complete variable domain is SAVISQKPSRDICQRGTSLTIQCQVDSQVTMMFWYRQQPGQSLTLIATANQGSEATYESGFVIDKFPISRPNLTFSTLTVSNMSPEDSSIYLCSVVRTTKFMNTEAFFGQGTRLTVV.

CDR3 region: CSARVKGVETEPEAFF. Here the CDR3 DNA reads TGCAGTGCTAGAGTCAAAGGGGTTGAGACAGAACCTGAAGCTTTCTTT. This chain joins TRBV20-1 and TRBJ1-1, with a tentative D call TRBD1 (5 bases). This CDR3 contains 16 residues. Deletions cut 1 base from V and 6 bases from J, with 21 bases between. Germline CDR1 and CDR2: DFQATT and SNEGSKA (reference sequence).

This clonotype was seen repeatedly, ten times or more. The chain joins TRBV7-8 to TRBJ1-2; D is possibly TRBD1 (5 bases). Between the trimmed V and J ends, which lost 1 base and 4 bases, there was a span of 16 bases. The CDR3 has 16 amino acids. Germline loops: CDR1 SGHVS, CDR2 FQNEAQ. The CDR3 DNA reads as TGTGCCAGCAGCTTAGAGCCTTCGGGGACTGGCTATGGCTACACCTTC. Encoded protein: CASSLEPSGTGYGYTF. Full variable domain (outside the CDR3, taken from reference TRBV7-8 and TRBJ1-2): GAGVSQSPRYKVAKRGQDVALRCDPISGHVSLFWYQQALGQGPEFLTYFQNEAQLDKSGLPSDRFFAERPEGSVSTLKIQRTQQEDSAVYLCASSLEPSGTGYGYTFGSGTRLTVV.

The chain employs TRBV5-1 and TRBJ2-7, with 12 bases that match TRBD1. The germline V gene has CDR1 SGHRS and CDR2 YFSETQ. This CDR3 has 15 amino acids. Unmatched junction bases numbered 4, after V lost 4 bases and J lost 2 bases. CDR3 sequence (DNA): TGCGCCAGCAGCCGGGGACAGGGGGCTGCCTACGAGCAGTACTTC. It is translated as CASSRGQGAAYEQYF.